The rows below give T cell receptor beta chains drawn from one sample of a study of cytomegalovirus exposure and HLA in healthy donors. Using immunoSEQ multiplex PCR, the repertoire was profiled, and TCRdb retains in-frame clones only, with some absent. Of around 140,000 clones in the sample, around 78% were seen once. Sequencing was carried out using PBMCs. The receptors were sampled from a female donor in good health and CMV-seropositive. Each CDR3 is given with its conserved first and last residue. D genes are given only for firm matches.

v_gene,d_gene,j_gene,len,CDR3aa
TRBV2,TRBD1,TRBJ2-3,16,CASSALGTGNTDTQYF
TRBV5-8,TRBD1,TRBJ2-5,12,CATNRGKETQYF
TRBV7-2,TRBD2,TRBJ2-5,16,CASSLFAGVVSETQYF
TRBV6-5,TRBD1,TRBJ1-4,14,CASRKGQVNEKLFF
TRBV13,-,TRBJ1-1,15,CASSPWALPNTEAFF
TRBV4-2,TRBD1,TRBJ1-5,15,CASSQDQTGDQPQHF
TRBV7-9,-,TRBJ1-4,13,CASGVELNEKLFF
TRBV29-1,TRBD1,TRBJ1-3,14,CSAGTGFSGNTIYF
TRBV19,-,TRBJ2-5,12,CASKAGQETQYF
TRBV7-2,TRBD2,TRBJ2-7,14,CASSFGLDRYEQYF
TRBV5-6,TRBD1,TRBJ1-1,19,CASSLAENRRQGRNTEAFF
TRBV5-6,TRBD1,TRBJ1-1,16,CASSWWTGGMNTEAFF
TRBV4-1,TRBD1,TRBJ2-2,16,CASSPSTGMNTGELFF
TRBV28,-,TRBJ2-4,16,CASSLIAPRDKNIQYF